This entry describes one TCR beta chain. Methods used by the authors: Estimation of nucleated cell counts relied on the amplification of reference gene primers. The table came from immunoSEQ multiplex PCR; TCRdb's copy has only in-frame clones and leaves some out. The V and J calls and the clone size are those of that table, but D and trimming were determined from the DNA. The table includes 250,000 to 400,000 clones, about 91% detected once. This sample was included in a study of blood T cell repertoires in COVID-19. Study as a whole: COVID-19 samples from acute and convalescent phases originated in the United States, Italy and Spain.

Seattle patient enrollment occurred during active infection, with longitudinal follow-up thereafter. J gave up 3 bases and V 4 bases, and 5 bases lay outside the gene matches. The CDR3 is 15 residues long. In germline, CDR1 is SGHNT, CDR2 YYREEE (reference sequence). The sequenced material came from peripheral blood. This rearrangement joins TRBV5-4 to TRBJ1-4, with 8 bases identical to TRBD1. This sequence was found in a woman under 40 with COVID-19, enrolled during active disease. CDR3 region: CASSHGQGPNEKLFF. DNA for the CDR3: TGTGCCAGCAGCCACGGACAGGGCCCTAATGAAAAACTGTTTTTT.